The 9 T cell receptor beta chains reported below all come from one sample, sequenced in a study of cytomegalovirus exposure and HLA in healthy donors. Amplification used 60 Vbeta primers and 13 Jbeta primers. This table comes from immunoSEQ multiplex PCR, and its TCRdb copy is limited to in-frame clones, with some not included. This sample yields around 210,000 clones, of which around 82% are seen a single time; just under 3% belongs to the top ten. Sequencing was performed on PBMCs. The receptors originated from a woman younger than 45 in good health and CMV-seronegative.

The genes are TRBV29-1 and TRBJ2-2; 8 nucleotides agree with TRBD2. This CDR3 region has 15 residues. CDR1 is SQVTM and CDR2 is ANQGSEA in the germline V gene. V trimming: 7 bases; J trimming: 4 bases; junction bases outside the gene matches: 11. CDR3 coding DNA: TGCAGCGCTACTACCGGGACTAGAGTCACCGGGGAGCTGTTTTTT. Translated, it gives CSATTGTRVTGELFF.

The chain combines TRBV29-1 with TRBJ2-7; 7 nucleotides line up with TRBD1. Germline trimming cut 5 bases from V and 0 bases from J; bases unmatched to any gene: 4. There are 13 residues in the CDR3. Germline-derived CDR1 and CDR2 are SQVTM and ANQGSEA. Here the CDR3 reads CSVRTGFSYEQYF. The CDR3 DNA reads TGCAGCGTTAGGACAGGTTTCTCCTACGAGCAGTACTTC.

This clone has just a few counts. V gene TRBV18 combines with J gene TRBJ2-3; 9 nucleotides align to TRBD2. J gave up 3 bases and V 5 bases, and 6 bases lay outside the gene matches. The CDR3 spans 15 residues. Per the germline V gene, CDR1 is KGHSH and CDR2 is LQKENI. Here the CDR3 DNA reads TGTGCCAGCTCAACGGGACTAGCAGTAACAGATACGCAGTATTTT. Its translation: CASSTGLAVTDTQYF.

The chain combines TRBV5-1 with TRBJ2-7; 9 bases map to TRBD1. V lost 6 bases to trimming and J lost 0 bases; unmatched junction nucleotides: 4. Germline lookup yields CDR1 SGHRS and CDR2 YFSETQ. The CDR3 is 14 amino acids. CDR3 residues: CASNTGGASYEQYF. The CDR3 DNA reads as TGCGCCAGCAACACAGGGGGCGCCTCCTACGAGCAGTACTTC. Full variable domain (outside the CDR3, taken from reference TRBV5-1 and TRBJ2-7): KAGVTQTPRYLIKTRGQQVTLSCSPISGHRSVSWYQQTPGQGLQFLFEYFSETQRNKGNFPGRFSGRQFSNSRSEMNVSTLELGDSALYLCASNTGGASYEQYFGPGTRLTVT.

The chain joins TRBV4-1 to TRBJ2-7, with D possibly TRBD1 on 5 matching bases. In germline, CDR1 is MGHRA, CDR2 YSYEKL. The CDR3 contains 14 residues. Trimming cost V 3 bases and J 7 bases, with 16 bases left between them. CDR3 region: CASSHNQGSREQYF. CDR3 coding DNA: TGCGCCAGCAGCCATAACCAGGGTTCTAGGGAGCAGTACTTC.

The chain joins TRBV29-1 to TRBJ2-7; 9 bases line up with TRBD1. The V gene end was trimmed by 6 bases and the J gene end by 5 bases; junction bases not matched to a gene: 17. Germline V gene lookup returns CDR1 SQVTM and CDR2 ANQGSEA. CDR3 length equals 16 residues. This CDR3 is CSVAGTGMGFVDEQYF. The CDR3 DNA reads as TGCAGCGTCGCCGGGACAGGGATGGGTTTTGTGGACGAGCAGTACTTC.

V is TRBV28 and J is TRBJ2-1, with 11 bases matching TRBD2. V trimming: 8 bases; J trimming: 7 bases; junction bases outside the gene matches: 7. Per the germline V gene, CDR1 is MDHEN and CDR2 is SYDVKM. CDR3 length: 14 amino acids. The chain's CDR3 is CASLTSGSKNEQFF. DNA for the CDR3: TGTGCCAGCCTTACTAGCGGGAGTAAAAATGAGCAGTTCTTC. Full variable domain (remainder filled in from reference TRBV28 and TRBJ2-1): DVKVTQSSRYLVKRTGEKVFLECVQDMDHENMFWYRQDPGLGLRLIYFSYDVKMKEKGDIPEGYSVSREKKERFSLILESASTNQTSMYLCASLTSGSKNEQFFGPGTRLTVL.

The chain couples TRBV4-1 to TRBJ2-7, with TRBD1 identical over 8 bases. V shed 3 bases and J 2 bases; nucleotides not matched to a gene: 9. CDR3 size: 16 residues. Germline assignment: CDR1 MGHRA and CDR2 YSYEKL. CDR3 residues: CASSQRGQGLTYEQYF. Written as DNA, the CDR3 is TGCGCCAGCAGCCAGAGAGGACAGGGCTTAACCTACGAGCAGTACTTC.

The chain employs TRBV11-2 and TRBJ2-5; 8 bases map to TRBD2. V shed 5 bases and J 0 bases; nucleotides not matched to a gene: 17. Germline CDR1 SGHAT, CDR2 FQNNGV. This CDR3 is 19 amino acids long. CDR3 protein: CASSPPFGGVLTNQETQYF. The CDR3 DNA sequence: TGTGCCAGCAGCCCTCCATTCGGGGGGGTCTTAACCAACCAAGAGACCCAGTACTTC.